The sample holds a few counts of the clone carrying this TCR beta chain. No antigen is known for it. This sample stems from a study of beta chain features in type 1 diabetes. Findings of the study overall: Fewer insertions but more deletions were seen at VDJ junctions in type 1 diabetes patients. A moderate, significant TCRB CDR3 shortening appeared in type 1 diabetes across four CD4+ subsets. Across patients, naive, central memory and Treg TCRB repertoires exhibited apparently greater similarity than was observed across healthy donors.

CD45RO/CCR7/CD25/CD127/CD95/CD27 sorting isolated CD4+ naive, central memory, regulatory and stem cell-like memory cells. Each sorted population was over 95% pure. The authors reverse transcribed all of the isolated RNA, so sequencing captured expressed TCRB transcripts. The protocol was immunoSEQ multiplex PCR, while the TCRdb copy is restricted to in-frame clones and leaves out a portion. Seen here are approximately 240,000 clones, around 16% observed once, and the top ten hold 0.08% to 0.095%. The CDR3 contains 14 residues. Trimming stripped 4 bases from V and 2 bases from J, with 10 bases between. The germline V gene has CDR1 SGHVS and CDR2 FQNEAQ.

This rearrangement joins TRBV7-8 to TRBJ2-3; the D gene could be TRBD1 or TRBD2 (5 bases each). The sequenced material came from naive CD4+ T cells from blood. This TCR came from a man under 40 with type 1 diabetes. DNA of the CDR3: TGTGCCAGCAGCTCGGGACCATTCACAGATACGCAGTATTTT. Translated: CASSSGPFTDTQYF.